The clone carrying this T cell receptor (beta chain) was counted ten times or more. The table came from immunoSEQ multiplex PCR; TCRdb's copy has only in-frame clones and leaves some out. The sample contains around 180,000 clones, roughly 92% of which appear only once. J gave up 3 bases and V 4 bases, and 5 bases lay outside the gene matches. CDR3 length equals 15 residues. The data stem from a study of T cell responses to AZD1222 COVID-19 vaccine. The chain carries TRBV23-1 and TRBJ2-2, with TRBD1 identical over 7 bases. TRBV23-1 is labeled an ORF, and its function is uncertain. The input for sequencing was peripheral blood, taken on day 0 of AZD1222 vaccination. This sequence originates from an adult in good health. The CDR3 is CASSPPGQYTGELFF. The CDR3 DNA reads TGCGCCAGCAGTCCGCCGGGACAGTACACCGGGGAGCTGTTTTTT.